These 27 T cell receptor beta chains were all obtained from the same sample, sequenced in a study of shared clonotypes between healthy human individuals. Only in-frame clones appear in the TCRdb table, and some are missing; sequencing was by immunoSEQ multiplex PCR. This table holds 150,000 to 200,000 clones, about 68% found once. Sequencing was carried out using memory CD4+ T cells sorted from blood. The subset was: CD45RA-negative fraction. These receptors were taken from a man younger than 45 in good health.

This chain uses TRBV11-2 with TRBJ1-3; TRBD1 matches 9 bases. V dropped 5 bases and J dropped 4; count of bases not matched to a gene: 6. CDR3 length equals 15 residues. Germline V gives CDR1 SGHAT, CDR2 FQNNGV. CDR3 residues: CASSPGQGPGNTIYF. The DNA of the CDR3 is TGTGCCAGCAGCCCGGGACAGGGACCAGGAAACACCATATATTTT.

This chain connects TRBV30 to TRBJ1-2, with D possibly matching TRBD1 (5 bases). Germline CDR1 and CDR2: GTSNPN and SVGIG (reference sequence). The CDR3 sequence is 14 residues long. V was trimmed by 3 bases and J by 3 bases, leaving 14 bases between them. CDR3 residues: CAWRGLGVDYGYTF. In nucleotides, the CDR3 is TGTGCCTGGAGGGGATTAGGGGTGGACTATGGCTACACCTTC.

Written as DNA, the CDR3 is TGTGCCACCACCTATTCAACAGGGGATGGGGCCAACGTCCTGACTTTC. As protein: CATTYSTGDGANVLTF. The V and J genes are TRBV10-3 and TRBJ2-6; 7 bases map to TRBD1. This CDR3 region has 16 residues. Germline V gives CDR1 ENHRY, CDR2 SYGVKD. With 10 bases clipped from V and 3 bases from J, the junction kept 12 bases outside the gene matches.

This rearrangement joins TRBV5-1 to TRBJ2-5, with D tentatively TRBD2 (8 bases). The CDR3 is made up of 16 amino acids. Trimming left V 7 bases short and J 2 bases short, with 21 bases between. Germline loops: CDR1 SGHRS, CDR2 YFSETQ. DNA for the CDR3: TGCGCCAGCTCAGGGGGGGCGGGAGGCGGTCAAGAGACCCAGTACTTC. Protein product: CASSGGAGGGQETQYF. Full variable domain (rest looked up from reference TRBV5-1 and TRBJ2-5): KAGVTQTPRYLIKTRGQQVTLSCSPISGHRSVSWYQQTPGQGLQFLFEYFSETQRNKGNFPGRFSGRQFSNSRSEMNVSTLELGDSALYLCASSGGAGGGQETQYFGPGTRLLVL.

This clone was found a few times. V usage is TRBV28 and J usage is TRBJ2-7; tentative D call: TRBD1 (6 bases). CDR3 length equals 11 residues. V lost 11 bases, J lost 5 bases, and 13 bases lay in between. Germline CDR1 reads MDHEN; CDR2 reads SYDVKM. CDR3 protein: CAGGQRNEQYF. The CDR3 DNA follows: TGTGCCGGTGGACAGCGCAACGAGCAGTACTTC.

J is TRBJ2-1 and V is TRBV2; TRBD1 or TRBD2 may be the D gene (5 bases each). Germline V gene sequence: CDR1 SNHLY, CDR2 FYNNEI. The CDR3 extends over 15 amino acids. V shed 5 bases and J shed 7 bases, with 18 bases lying between them. CDR3 sequence (DNA): TGTGCCAGCAGTTCATCGGGGCTTCCCGGGAATGAGCAGTTCTTC. It encodes CASSSSGLPGNEQFF.

As to this clone: One end of the junction varies from germline; a read error may be responsible. The chain links TRBV6-6 to TRBJ1-2; TRBD1 matches 7 bases. The CDR3 has 14 residues. The germline gives CDR1 MNHNY, CDR2 SVGAGI (reference sequence). The CDR3 DNA is TGTGCCAGCAGGACGACAGGGCTGAACTATGGTTACACCTTC. Translated, it gives CASRTTGLNYGYTF.

The rearrangement joins TRBV29-1 to TRBJ2-3; D remains unclear. The germline V gene encodes CDR1 SQVTM and CDR2 ANQGSEA. CDR3 length: 11 residues. V lost 7 bases and J 0 bases, leaving 5 bases between the germline ends. The CDR3 spells CSADSTDTQYF. The DNA of the CDR3 is TGCAGCGCAGACAGCACAGATACGCAGTATTTT.

In its sample, this clone was seen many times. V is TRBV27 and J is TRBJ2-7; weak D call: TRBD1 (5 bases). Germline CDR1 reads MNHEY; CDR2 reads SMNVEV (reference sequence). This CDR3 is 15 amino acids long. V lost 4 bases and J lost 0, with 13 bases in between. The CDR3 sequence: CASSWKGLGSYEQYF. The CDR3 coding sequence is TGTGCCAGCAGTTGGAAGGGGTTAGGCTCCTACGAGCAGTACTTC.

The gene calls are TRBV5-1 and TRBJ2-7; 10 nucleotides match TRBD2. Germline V gives CDR1 SGHRS, CDR2 YFSETQ. V trimming: 8 bases; J trimming: 3 bases; junction bases outside the gene matches: 8. The CDR3 length is 14 residues. The CDR3 DNA reads TGCGCCAGTAACCAGCGGGAGGGCAACTACGAGCAGTACTTC. This codes for CASNQREGNYEQYF.

The chain uses TRBV5-1 and TRBJ2-1, with 8 positions matching TRBD2. The CDR3 is 15 amino acids. V lost 7 bases to trimming and J lost 5 bases; unmatched junction nucleotides: 11. CDR1 and CDR2 (germline): SGHRS, YFSETQ. CDR3 DNA: TGCGCCAGCGGCGAACCGGGACTAGAGAACAATGAGCAGTTCTTC. Protein sequence: CASGEPGLENNEQFF.

This rearrangement joins TRBV10-2 to TRBJ1-1; the match to TRBD1 covers 7 bases. CDR3 length: 13 residues. CDR1 and CDR2 (germline): WSHSY, SAAADI. Trimming removed 6 bases from V and 3 bases from J; junction bases left unmatched: 4. The CDR3 DNA sequence: TGCGCCAGCAGGCGGACAGGTGACACTGAAGCTTTCTTT. This encodes CASRRTGDTEAFF.

V is TRBV14 and J is TRBJ1-4; possibly TRBD1 for D (6 bases). Germline CDR1 reads SGHDN; CDR2 reads FVKESK. Trimming pared 2 bases from V and 2 bases from J, leaving 12 bases between. The CDR3 is 16 residues long. The CDR3: CASSQSRGRTNEKLFF. The CDR3 DNA reads as TGTGCCAGCAGCCAATCACGGGGGCGGACTAATGAAAAACTGTTTTTT.

The sample holds many counts of this clone. The chain carries TRBV5-1 and TRBJ2-7; weak D call: TRBD1 (5 bases). V shed 0 bases and J shed 3 bases, with 7 bases lying between them. The CDR3 is made up of 13 amino acids. Germline CDR1 is SGHRS and CDR2 is YFSETQ. The CDR3: CASSLEGRYEQYF. DNA for the CDR3: TGCGCCAGCAGCTTGGAGGGGCGCTACGAGCAGTACTTC.

Written as DNA, the CDR3 is TGTGCCAGCAGCTTAGGGGGTAGCAGTACCCAAGAGACCCAGTACTTC. Translated, it gives CASSLGGSSTQETQYF. The chain has TRBV11-2 and TRBJ2-5; unclear D gene. The V and J ends lost 1 base and 1 base respectively, with 13 bases between them. Germline-derived CDR1 and CDR2 are SGHAT and FQNNGV. The CDR3 covers 16 residues.

This clone is a singleton in its sample. This sequence joins TRBV18 and TRBJ2-2, with 7 bases identical to TRBD1. J gave up 6 bases and V 3 bases, and 4 bases lay outside the gene matches. There are 14 residues in the CDR3. Germline V gives CDR1 KGHSH, CDR2 LQKENI. CDR3 bases: TGTGCCAGCTCACCGCAAGACAGGGCCGGGGAGCTGTTTTTT. It yields the protein CASSPQDRAGELFF.

V is TRBV7-9 and J is TRBJ1-2; maybe TRBD1 (6 bases). Germline V gives CDR1 SEHNR, CDR2 FQNEAQ (reference sequence). Trimming stripped 8 bases from V and 8 bases from J, with 18 bases between. The CDR3 length is 13 residues. CDR3 amino acids: CASLPTGITGYTF. DNA for the CDR3: TGTGCCAGCTTACCCACAGGGATTACAGGCTACACCTTC.

V gene TRBV4-3 combines with J gene TRBJ1-3; no clear D gene. The germline V and J ends were trimmed by 4 bases and 0 bases, with 16 bases remaining between them. CDR3 size: 17 residues. CDR1 is LGHNA, CDR2 YSLEER, per germline. CDR3 in amino acids: CASSPLSVGSSGNTIYF. The CDR3 DNA reads TGCGCCAGCAGCCCCCTTTCCGTAGGCAGCTCTGGAAACACCATATATTTT.

This sequence joins TRBV6-5 and TRBJ2-7; 7 bases map to TRBD2. CDR1 and CDR2 (germline): MNHEY, SVGAGI. With V trimmed by 5 bases and J by 1 base, 5 bases remained unmatched. The CDR3 extends over 14 amino acids. The CDR3 spells CASSPPRGSYEQYF. The CDR3 nucleotides read TGTGCCAGCAGTCCCCCGCGGGGGTCCTACGAGCAGTACTTC.

This chain connects TRBV28 to TRBJ2-7; TRBD1 aligns across 7 bases. V lost 6 bases, J lost 0 bases, and 8 bases stayed unmatched. The CDR3 is 15 amino acids. CDR1 and CDR2 (germline): MDHEN, SYDVKM. CDR3 loop: CASRLRGSYSYEQYF. The DNA for the CDR3 is TGTGCCAGCAGGCTCAGGGGGTCCTACTCCTACGAGCAGTACTTC. The whole variable domain, remainder taken from reference TRBV28 and TRBJ2-7, is DVKVTQSSRYLVKRTGEKVFLECVQDMDHENMFWYRQDPGLGLRLIYFSYDVKMKEKGDIPEGYSVSREKKERFSLILESASTNQTSMYLCASRLRGSYSYEQYFGPGTRLTVT.

The rearrangement links TRBV27 to TRBJ2-7; 9 positions match TRBD2. Losses at the gene ends were 5 bases for V and 2 bases for J; bases not matched to a gene: 10. This CDR3 is 16 amino acids long. From germline, CDR1 is MNHEY and CDR2 SMNVEV (reference sequence). CDR3 bases: TGTGCCAGCAGTCAGCGGGAGGCCCGCGGAACCTACGAGCAGTACTTC. Protein sequence: CASSQREARGTYEQYF.

V is TRBV7-9 and J is TRBJ1-2, with D unclear. The length of the CDR3 is 13 residues. The V end lost 3 bases, the J end lost 8 bases, and 13 bases lay between the germline ends. Germline V CDR1 and CDR2: SEHNR, FQNEAQ (reference sequence). The CDR3 coding sequence is TGTGCCAGCAGCTTTCTGGACCGGCAAGGCTACACCTTC. Translating it yields CASSFLDRQGYTF.

The rearrangement joins TRBV11-2 to TRBJ2-1, with TRBD2 matching over 12 bases. CDR1 is SGHAT and CDR2 is FQNNGV in the germline V gene. CDR3 length: 15 residues. The V gene end was trimmed by 2 bases and the J gene end by 9 bases; junction bases not matched to a gene: 5. Written as DNA, the CDR3 is TGTGCCAGCAGCTTAATCGGACTAGCGGGATTTGAGCAGTTCTTC. Its protein product is CASSLIGLAGFEQFF.

This rearrangement joins TRBV14 to TRBJ2-5; TRBD2 agrees at 11 bases. The trim removed 5 bases at V and 4 bases at J, leaving 9 bases unmatched. The germline CDR1 and CDR2 sequences are SGHDN and FVKESK. This CDR3 region has 16 residues. The CDR3 here is CASSSITSGRGETQYF. As DNA, the CDR3 is TGTGCCAGCAGCAGTATTACTAGCGGGAGAGGAGAGACCCAGTACTTC. Variable domain in full (rest from reference TRBV14 and TRBJ2-5): EAGVTQFPSHSVIEKGQTVTLRCDPISGHDNLYWYRRVMGKEIKFLLHFVKESKQDESGMPNNRFLAERTGGTYSTLKVQPAELEDSGVYFCASSSITSGRGETQYFGPGTRLLVL.

This clone has just a few counts. The chain has TRBV5-8 and TRBJ2-7; D ambiguous. V lost 1 base, J lost 2 bases, and 13 bases lay in between. The CDR3 loop spans 15 amino acids. Germline CDR1 SGHTS, CDR2 YDEGEE. CDR3: CASSLPRRLTYEQYF. The CDR3 DNA is TGTGCCAGCAGCTTGCCTCGGCGGCTTACCTACGAGCAGTACTTC.

This clone was detected only a few times. This sequence joins TRBV30 and TRBJ2-6; D remains ambiguous. V shed 0 bases and J shed 4 bases, with 1 base lying between them. The CDR3 is 12 residues long. Per germline, CDR1 GTSNPN and CDR2 SVGIG (reference sequence). CDR3 bases: TGTGCCTGGAGTGTCGGGGCCAACGTCCTGACTTTC. It specifies CAWSVGANVLTF. The full variable domain, completed using reference TRBV30 and TRBJ2-6, is SQTIHQWPATLVQPVGSPLSLECTVEGTSNPNLYWYRQAAGRGLQLLFYSVGIGQISSEVPQNLSASRPQDRQFILSSKKLLLSDSGFYLCAWSVGANVLTFGAGSRLTVL.

This clone was detected once. Here the CDR3 DNA reads TGTGCCAGCAGCAAACAGGGGGGCGACGAGCAGTACTTC. It translates to CASSKQGGDEQYF. The chain employs TRBV7-3 and TRBJ2-7; the match to TRBD1 covers 8 bases. Looked up from germline, CDR1 is SGHTA and CDR2 is FQGTGA. V shed 5 bases, J shed 5 bases, and the junction held 5 bases outside the gene matches. The CDR3 covers 13 residues.